The entry below describes one T cell receptor (beta chain). This CDR3 comprises 17 residues. CDR1 and CDR2 (germline): SGHTA, FQGNSA. With 5 bases clipped from V and 2 bases from J, the junction kept 11 bases outside the gene matches. The data derive from a study of blood T cell repertoires in COVID-19. Background on the study: Material from acute and convalescent COVID-19 was sourced from the United States, Italy and Spain. PBMCs, B-cell-depleted T cells, or T cells provided the cDNA or gDNA that made up the material.

Profiling relied on immunoSEQ multiplex PCR, and the TCRdb table lists in-frame clones only, not all of them. The data show 61,000 or so clones, around 88% seen once. The specimen was peripheral blood. The receptor's source is a woman older than 75 with active COVID-19. The rearrangement links TRBV7-2 to TRBJ2-1; 8 nucleotides match TRBD2. The CDR3 DNA reads TGTGCCAGCAGCCCCTACGGGCGGGGGGTCGCCTACAATGAGCAGTTCTTC. It translates to CASSPYGRGVAYNEQFF.